These T cell receptor beta chains were read from a single sample in a study of T cell responses to AZD1222 COVID-19 vaccine. Profiled with immunoSEQ multiplex PCR; TCRdb holds only in-frame clones, not every one. The sample shows approximately 92,000 clones, roughly nine tenths of them seen only once. This specimen was peripheral blood, taken on day 0 of AZD1222 vaccination. The source is an adult in good health. Both conserved end residues are part of each CDR3. Fields, in order: clone size, V gene, D gene, J gene, CDR3 DNA, CDR3 protein. D genes are given only for firm matches. For some rows the clone size is stated as once, few or many, or as a class when expanded; others skip it.

size: .; V: TRBV13; D: .; J: TRBJ2-7; DNA: TGTGCCAGCAGCTTAGCGGGACACCTCGGGGAGCAGTACTTC; CDR3: CASSLAGHLGEQYF
size: .; V: TRBV29-1; D: .; J: TRBJ1-2; DNA: TGCAGCGTTGGGCCCCCGGGGGGATTCTATGGCTACACCTTC; CDR3: CSVGPPGGFYGYTF
size: .; V: TRBV28; D: TRBD1; J: TRBJ2-7; DNA: TGTGCCAGCACAAGTCGGACAGGGGGCTACGAGCAGTACTTC; CDR3: CASTSRTGGYEQYF
size: once; V: TRBV9; D: .; J: TRBJ1-1; DNA: TGTGCCAGCAGCGTAGGTTCAGGGGTGGGTGAAGCTTTCTTT; CDR3: CASSVGSGVGEAFF
size: .; V: TRBV15; D: TRBD2; J: TRBJ2-1; DNA: TGTGCCTCACGGAGGACTAGCGGGTCGAATGAGCAGTTCTTC; CDR3: CASRRTSGSNEQFF
size: .; V: TRBV18; D: TRBD2; J: TRBJ2-3; DNA: TGTGCCAGCTCACCGTTGGGCCCGGGAGGGGCAGATACGCAGTATTTT; CDR3: CASSPLGPGGADTQYF
size: .; V: TRBV18; D: TRBD1; J: TRBJ1-6; DNA: TGTGCCAGCTCACCAGGACAGGTAGAGAATTCACCCCTCCACTTT; CDR3: CASSPGQVENSPLHF
size: .; V: TRBV19; D: .; J: TRBJ1-5; DNA: TGTGCCAGTAAGTTCCGGGAAGGAAATCAGCCCCAGCATTTT; CDR3: CASKFREGNQPQHF
size: .; V: TRBV4-1; D: .; J: TRBJ1-1; DNA: TGCGCCAGCAGCCAAGGTGACCGGGACACTCCTCGGGCTTTCTTT; CDR3: CASSQGDRDTPRAFF
size: .; V: TRBV11-2; D: TRBD1; J: TRBJ2-1; DNA: TGTGCCAGCAGCCCAATTCCCCGCCGGGACAGGGGTTTAAATGAGCAGTTCTTC; CDR3: CASSPIPRRDRGLNEQFF
size: .; V: TRBV5-1; D: TRBD1; J: TRBJ2-7; DNA: TGCGCCAGCAGCTTGAAAGGGTTGTTGTTCAGGGGGCACTACGAGCAGTACTTC; CDR3: CASSLKGLLFRGHYEQYF
size: .; V: TRBV11-2; D: TRBD2; J: TRBJ2-3; DNA: TGTGCCAGCAGCTTAACAGGACTAGCGGGGGGATACACAGATACGCAGTATTTT; CDR3: CASSLTGLAGGYTDTQYF
size: .; V: TRBV6-1; D: .; J: TRBJ1-1; DNA: TGTGCCAGCAGTGAAGATGCGGGTAGCGTAGCTTTCTTT; CDR3: CASSEDAGSVAFF
size: .; V: TRBV7-2; D: .; J: TRBJ1-2; DNA: TGTGCCAGCAGCTTAGGTGGCAGGGTAGGAGATGGCTACACCTTC; CDR3: CASSLGGRVGDGYTF
size: .; V: TRBV3-1/TRBV3-2; D: TRBD2; J: TRBJ2-2; DNA: TGTGCCAGCAGCCTCCACGCCGGGACTAGCGGGTTCTCCGGGGGCACCGGGGAGCTGTTTTTT; CDR3: CASSLHAGTSGFSGGTGELFF
size: .; V: TRBV5-1; D: .; J: TRBJ1-1; DNA: TGCGCCAGCAGCTTGTGGAGCTCGGGGCTGAACACTGAAGCTTTCTTT; CDR3: CASSLWSSGLNTEAFF
size: .; V: TRBV2; D: .; J: TRBJ1-6; DNA: TGTGCCAGCACAGAGAGGCGGTACTATAATTCACCCCTCCACTTT; CDR3: CASTERRYYNSPLHF
size: .; V: TRBV12-5; D: TRBD1; J: TRBJ2-3; DNA: TGTGCTAGTGGTTTGGCCGCCCGACAGGGCGAGCAGTATTTT; CDR3: CASGLAARQGEQYF
size: .; V: TRBV4-3; D: .; J: TRBJ2-3; DNA: TGCGCCAGCAGCCAAGATCGGGAAGATACGCAGTATTTT; CDR3: CASSQDREDTQYF
size: once; V: TRBV7-8; D: .; J: TRBJ1-3; DNA: TGTGCCAGCAGCCCCTTGCAGCAAAACTCTGGAAACACCATATATTTT; CDR3: CASSPLQQNSGNTIYF
size: .; V: TRBV18; D: .; J: TRBJ2-2; DNA: TGTGCCAGCTCCTCCAGGGACACCGGGGAGCTGTTTTTT; CDR3: CASSSRDTGELFF
size: .; V: TRBV11-2; D: .; J: TRBJ2-2; DNA: TGTGCCAGCAGCAGACCAGGGTCCGAAACCGGGGAGCTGTTTTTT; CDR3: CASSRPGSETGELFF
size: few; V: TRBV6-2/TRBV6-3; D: .; J: TRBJ2-7; DNA: TGTGCCAGCAGTAACCGCGGAGGAGAGAATTCCTACGAGCAGTACTTC; CDR3: CASSNRGGENSYEQYF
size: .; V: TRBV3-1/TRBV3-2; D: .; J: TRBJ1-5; DNA: TGTGCCAGCAGCCAAGCAATACTCCAGCCACCCAATCAGCCCCAGCATTTT; CDR3: CASSQAILQPPNQPQHF